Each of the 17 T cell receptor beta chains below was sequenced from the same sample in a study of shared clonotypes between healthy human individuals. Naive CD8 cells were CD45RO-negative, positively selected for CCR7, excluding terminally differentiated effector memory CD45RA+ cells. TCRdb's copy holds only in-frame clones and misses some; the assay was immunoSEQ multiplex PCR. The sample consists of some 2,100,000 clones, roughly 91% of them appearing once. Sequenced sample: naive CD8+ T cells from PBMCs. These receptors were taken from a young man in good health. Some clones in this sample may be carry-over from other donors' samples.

CDR3 sequence: CASSLDRGTYEQYF. CDR3 nucleotides: TGCGCCAGCAGCTTGGACCGCGGAACCTACGAGCAGTACTTC. The genes are TRBV5-1 and TRBJ2-7, with unresolved D. Trimming left V 0 bases short and J 2 bases short, with 9 bases between. From germline, CDR1 is SGHRS and CDR2 YFSETQ. This CDR3 is 14 amino acids long.

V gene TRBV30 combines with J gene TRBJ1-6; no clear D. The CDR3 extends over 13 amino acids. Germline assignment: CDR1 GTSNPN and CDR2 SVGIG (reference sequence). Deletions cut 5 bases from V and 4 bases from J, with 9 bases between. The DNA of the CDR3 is TGTGCCTGGGCTGACGGTTATAATTCACCCCTCCACTTT. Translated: CAWADGYNSPLHF.

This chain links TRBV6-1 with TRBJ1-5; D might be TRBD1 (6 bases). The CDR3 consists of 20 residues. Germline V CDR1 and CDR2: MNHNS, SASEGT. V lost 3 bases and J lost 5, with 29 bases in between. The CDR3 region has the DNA TGTGCCAGCAGTGAGAGGAGGGGGACAAGGGGGAATTCGCACGATCAGCCCCAGCATTTT. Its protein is CASSERRGTRGNSHDQPQHF.

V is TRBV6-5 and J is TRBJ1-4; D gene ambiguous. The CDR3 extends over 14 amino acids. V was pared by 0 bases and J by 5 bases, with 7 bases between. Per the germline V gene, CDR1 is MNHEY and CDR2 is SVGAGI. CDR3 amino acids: CASSYSAGNEKLFF. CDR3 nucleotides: TGTGCCAGCAGTTACTCGGCGGGAAATGAAAAACTGTTTTTT.

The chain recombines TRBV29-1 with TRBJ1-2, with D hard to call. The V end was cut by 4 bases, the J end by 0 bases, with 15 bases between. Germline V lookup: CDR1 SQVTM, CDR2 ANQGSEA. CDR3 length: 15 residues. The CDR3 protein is CSVVVAAESNYGYTF. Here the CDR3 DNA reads TGCAGCGTTGTTGTGGCGGCAGAGTCTAACTATGGCTACACCTTC.

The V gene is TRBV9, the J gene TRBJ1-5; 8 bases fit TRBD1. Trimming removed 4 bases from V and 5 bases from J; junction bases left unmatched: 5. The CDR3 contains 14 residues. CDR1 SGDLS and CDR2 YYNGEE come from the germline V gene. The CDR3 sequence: CASSHGTGHQPQHF. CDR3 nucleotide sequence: TGTGCCAGCAGCCACGGGACAGGACATCAGCCCCAGCATTTT.

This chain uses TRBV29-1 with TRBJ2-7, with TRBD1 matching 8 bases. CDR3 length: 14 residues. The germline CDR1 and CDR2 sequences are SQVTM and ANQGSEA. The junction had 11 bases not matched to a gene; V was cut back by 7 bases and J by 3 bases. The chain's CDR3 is CSARSGTGFYEQYF. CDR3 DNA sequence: TGCAGCGCCAGATCCGGGACAGGATTCTACGAGCAGTACTTC.

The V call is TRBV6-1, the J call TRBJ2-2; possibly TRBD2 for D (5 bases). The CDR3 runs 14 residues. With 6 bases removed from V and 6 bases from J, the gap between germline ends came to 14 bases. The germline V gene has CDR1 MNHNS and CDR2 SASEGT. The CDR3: CASSPIGVSGELFF. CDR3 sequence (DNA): TGTGCCAGCAGCCCTATCGGGGTTTCCGGGGAGCTGTTTTTT.

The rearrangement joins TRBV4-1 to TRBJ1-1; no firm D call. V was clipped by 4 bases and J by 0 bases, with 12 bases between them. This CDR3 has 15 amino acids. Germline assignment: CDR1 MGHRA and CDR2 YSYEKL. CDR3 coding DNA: TGCGCCAGCAGCCCTCAAGGGCGGTTGAACACTGAAGCTTTCTTT. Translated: CASSPQGRLNTEAFF.

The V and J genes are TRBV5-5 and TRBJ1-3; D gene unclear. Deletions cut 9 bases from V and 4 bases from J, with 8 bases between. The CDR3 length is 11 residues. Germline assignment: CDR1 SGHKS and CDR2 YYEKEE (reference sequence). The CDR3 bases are TGTGCCACCACCTTCGGAAACACCATATATTTT. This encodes CATTFGNTIYF.

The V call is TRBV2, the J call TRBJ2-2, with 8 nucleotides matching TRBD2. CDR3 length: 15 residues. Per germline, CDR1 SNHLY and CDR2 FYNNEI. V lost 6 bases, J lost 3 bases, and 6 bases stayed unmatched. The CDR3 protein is CASRIREGDTGELFF. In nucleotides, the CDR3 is TGTGCCAGCAGAATTCGGGAGGGCGACACCGGGGAGCTGTTTTTT.

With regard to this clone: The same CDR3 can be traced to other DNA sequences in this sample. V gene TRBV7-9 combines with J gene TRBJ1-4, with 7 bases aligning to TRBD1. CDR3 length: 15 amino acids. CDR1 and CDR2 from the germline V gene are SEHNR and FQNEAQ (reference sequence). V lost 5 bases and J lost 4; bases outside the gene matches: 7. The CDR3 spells CASSRAGQINEKLFF. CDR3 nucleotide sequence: TGTGCCAGCAGCAGGGCGGGACAGATTAATGAAAAACTGTTTTTT.

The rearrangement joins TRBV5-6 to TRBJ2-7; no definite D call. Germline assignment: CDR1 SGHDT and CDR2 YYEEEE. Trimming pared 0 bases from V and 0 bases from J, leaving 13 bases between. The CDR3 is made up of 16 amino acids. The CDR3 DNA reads TGTGCCAGCAGCTTGGATGCTTTGTACAGCTCCTACGAGCAGTACTTC. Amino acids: CASSLDALYSSYEQYF.

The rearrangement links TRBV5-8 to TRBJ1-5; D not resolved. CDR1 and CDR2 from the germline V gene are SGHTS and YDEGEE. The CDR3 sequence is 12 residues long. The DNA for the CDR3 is TGTGCTACCGGGGAGCTCAATCAGCCCCAGCATTTT. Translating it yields CATGELNQPQHF.

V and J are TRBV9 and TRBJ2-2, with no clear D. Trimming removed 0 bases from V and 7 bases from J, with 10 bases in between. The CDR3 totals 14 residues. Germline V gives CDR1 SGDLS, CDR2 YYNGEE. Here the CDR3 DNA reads TGTGCCAGCAGCGTAGGATCCCGGAGCGGGGAGCTGTTTTTT. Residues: CASSVGSRSGELFF. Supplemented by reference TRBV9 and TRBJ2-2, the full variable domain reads DSGVTQTPKHLITATGQRVTLRCSPRSGDLSVYWYQQSLDQGLQFLIQYYNGEERAKGNILERFSAQQFPDLHSELNLSSLELGDSALYFCASSVGSRSGELFFGEGSRLTVL.

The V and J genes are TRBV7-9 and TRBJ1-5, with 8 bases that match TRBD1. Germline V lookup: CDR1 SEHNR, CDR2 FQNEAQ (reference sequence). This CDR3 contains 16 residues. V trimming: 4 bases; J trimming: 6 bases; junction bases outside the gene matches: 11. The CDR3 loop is CASSSGGQGGGQPQHF. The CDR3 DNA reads TGTGCCAGCAGCTCAGGCGGACAGGGAGGGGGTCAGCCCCAGCATTTT.

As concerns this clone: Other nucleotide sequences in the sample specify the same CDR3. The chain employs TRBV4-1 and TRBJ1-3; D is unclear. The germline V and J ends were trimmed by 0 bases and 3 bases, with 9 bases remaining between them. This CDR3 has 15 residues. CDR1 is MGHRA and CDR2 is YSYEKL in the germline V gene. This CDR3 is CASSQDGGSGNTIYF. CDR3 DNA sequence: TGCGCCAGCAGCCAAGACGGAGGAAGTGGAAACACCATATATTTT.